These T cell receptor beta chains were read from a single sample in a study of early stage breast cancer tumors. Clones were read by immunoSEQ multiplex PCR, and TCRdb kept only the in-frame ones, dropping some. The sample holds 27,000 or so clones, 84% seen once. Sequenced: blood. The receptors were gathered from a person in their fifties with breast cancer. Each CDR3 is given without its conserved first and last residue. The order of the fields is D gene, V gene, clone size, J gene, CDR3 protein. A D gene is named only where the DNA matches it firmly. Clone size is stated in some rows and not others, as once, few, many or a class when expanded.

D gene: TRBD1
V gene: TRBV9
clone size: NA
J gene: TRBJ1-4
CDR3 protein: ASSPYPSTGVGYAMLF

D gene: NA
V gene: TRBV5-5
clone size: once
J gene: TRBJ2-3
CDR3 protein: ASGPGPAQY

D gene: NA
V gene: TRBV4-2
clone size: NA
J gene: TRBJ2-1
CDR3 protein: ASRLEGSSYNEQF

D gene: NA
V gene: TRBV9
clone size: few
J gene: TRBJ2-2
CDR3 protein: ASSVGGGTGELF

D gene: NA
V gene: TRBV13
clone size: NA
J gene: TRBJ2-1
CDR3 protein: ASSRGGQAYNEQF

D gene: NA
V gene: TRBV27
clone size: NA
J gene: TRBJ1-6
CDR3 protein: ASSQGQNSPLH

D gene: NA
V gene: TRBV11-2
clone size: NA
J gene: TRBJ2-5
CDR3 protein: ASSTHPSSQETQY

D gene: NA
V gene: TRBV27
clone size: NA
J gene: TRBJ1-6
CDR3 protein: ASSLSAGTNSPLH

D gene: NA
V gene: TRBV6-5
clone size: few
J gene: TRBJ1-1
CDR3 protein: ASSYFGAPEAF

D gene: TRBD2
V gene: TRBV5-1
clone size: NA
J gene: TRBJ2-1
CDR3 protein: ASSPLAGGYEQF

D gene: NA
V gene: TRBV6-6
clone size: NA
J gene: TRBJ1-4
CDR3 protein: ASREGGGEKLF

D gene: NA
V gene: TRBV28
clone size: NA
J gene: TRBJ1-4
CDR3 protein: ASMEGRGGEKLF